This entry lists 6 T cell receptor beta chains sequenced from one sample in a study of blood T cell repertoires in COVID-19. Sequencing used immunoSEQ multiplex PCR; TCRdb keeps in-frame clones, though not all of them. The data hold tens of thousands of clones, with about 86% observed a single time. Material for sequencing was peripheral blood. Receptors were obtained from a human donor in a cohort sampled during active COVID-19.

The chain carries TRBV11-3 and TRBJ2-5, with TRBD1 identical over 11 bases. The V gene's germline CDR1 is SGHNT and CDR2 YENEEA. The CDR3 is made up of 17 amino acids. V lost 5 bases and J lost 5; bases outside the gene matches: 13. Here the CDR3 reads CASSPRRRTGGIETQYF. In DNA, the CDR3 is TGTGCCAGCAGCCCTCGAAGGAGGACAGGGGGCATTGAGACCCAGTACTTC.

V usage is TRBV5-1 and J usage is TRBJ2-5; the match to TRBD2 covers 12 bases. Looked up from germline, CDR1 is SGHRS and CDR2 is YFSETQ. J lost 5 bases, V lost 4 bases, and 9 bases had no gene match. This CDR3 comprises 16 residues. This CDR3 reads CASSQTSGSFGETQYF. CDR3 DNA sequence: TGCGCCAGCAGCCAGACTAGCGGGAGTTTTGGGGAGACCCAGTACTTC.

This sequence joins TRBV18 and TRBJ2-7; 9 bases map to TRBD1. Trimming at V came to 4 bases and at J to 3 bases, leaving 7 bases not matched to a gene. The CDR3 spans 15 residues. The germline CDR1 and CDR2 sequences are KGHSH and LQKENI. The CDR3 protein is CASSLLGQGHYEQYF. The CDR3 DNA follows: TGTGCCAGCTCACTGCTGGGACAGGGACACTACGAGCAGTACTTC.

The chain recombines TRBV5-5 with TRBJ2-2; 10 bases fit TRBD2. The CDR3 consists of 18 residues. Trimming at V came to 0 bases and at J to 1 base, leaving 6 bases not matched to a gene. Germline V gene lookup returns CDR1 SGHKS and CDR2 YYEKEE (reference sequence). The CDR3 DNA is TGTGCCAGCAGCTTGGTCACTAGCGGGAACAAGAACACCGGGGAGCTGTTTTTT. Residues: CASSLVTSGNKNTGELFF.

This chain links TRBV9 with TRBJ1-6, with D possibly being TRBD1 (6 bases). This CDR3 has 17 amino acids. The V and J ends lost 0 bases and 0 bases respectively, with 10 bases between them. Germline CDR1 is SGDLS and CDR2 is YYNGEE. CDR3 nucleotide sequence: TGTGCCAGCAGCGTAGTCGAGGGGGTCTCCTATAATTCACCCCTCCACTTT. Its translation: CASSVVEGVSYNSPLHF.

The chain joins TRBV14 to TRBJ2-5; D remains ambiguous. The V and J ends lost 0 bases and 1 base respectively, with 9 bases between them. The CDR3 contains 15 residues. Germline lookup yields CDR1 SGHDN and CDR2 FVKESK. The CDR3 loop is CASSQELSVQETQYF. The CDR3 bases are TGTGCCAGCAGCCAAGAACTCAGCGTCCAAGAGACCCAGTACTTC.